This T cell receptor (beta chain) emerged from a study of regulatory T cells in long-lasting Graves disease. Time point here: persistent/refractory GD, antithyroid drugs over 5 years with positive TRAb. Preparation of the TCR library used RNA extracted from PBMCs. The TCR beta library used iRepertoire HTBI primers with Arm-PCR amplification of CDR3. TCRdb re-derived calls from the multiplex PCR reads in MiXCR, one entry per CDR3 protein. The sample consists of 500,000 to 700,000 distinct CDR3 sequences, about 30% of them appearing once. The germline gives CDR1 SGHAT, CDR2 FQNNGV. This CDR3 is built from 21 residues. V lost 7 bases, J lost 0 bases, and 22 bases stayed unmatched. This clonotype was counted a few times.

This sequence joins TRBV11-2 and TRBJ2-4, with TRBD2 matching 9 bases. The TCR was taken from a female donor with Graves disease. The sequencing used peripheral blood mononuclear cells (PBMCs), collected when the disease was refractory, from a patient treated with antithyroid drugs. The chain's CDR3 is CASTKNTGLAGVVLAKNIQYF. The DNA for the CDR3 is TGTGCCAGCACCAAGAACACGGGATTAGCGGGGGTAGTTCTAGCCAAAAACATTCAGTACTTC.